The 4 T cell receptor beta chains below come from one sample, sequenced in a study of CD8+CD57+ T cells in acquired aplastic anemia. CDR3 and TCR beta VDJ profiling relied on genomic DNA as the template. From the reads, TCRdb called clonotypes with MiXCR, one entry per CDR3 protein. Among roughly 150,000 distinct CDR3 sequences listed, 35% to 55% were seen once. The sequenced sample consisted of sorted CD4+, CD8+, or CD8+CD57+ T cells (not recorded which) from PBMCs. The receptors here all came from a human donor in good health.

This clonotype has more than one count but fewer than ten. V gene TRBV28 combines with J gene TRBJ2-6; the D gene is possibly TRBD2 (5 bases). The germline CDR1 and CDR2 sequences are MDHEN and SYDVKM. V was cut by 8 bases and J by 2 bases, with 13 bases left in between. The CDR3 sequence is 15 residues long. DNA of the CDR3: TGTGCCAGCTTCTCCGAGGGCGCTGGGGCCAACGTCCTGACTTTC. Translation gives CASFSEGAGANVLTF.

This clonotype was observed many times. V and J are TRBV25-1 and TRBJ2-7; tentative D call: TRBD2 (5 bases). Deletions cut 5 bases from V and 4 bases from J, with 18 bases between. The CDR3 is made up of 15 amino acids. Looked up from germline, CDR1 is MGHDK and CDR2 is SYGVNS. CDR3 sequence reads: CASSKPGIRSYEQYF. CDR3 coding DNA: TGTGCCAGCAGTAAACCCGGGATACGATCATACGAGCAGTACTTC.

J is TRBJ1-4 and V is TRBV6-1; 10 bases fit TRBD1. The trim removed 5 bases at V and 7 bases at J, leaving 4 bases unmatched. Per the germline V gene, CDR1 is MNHNS and CDR2 is SASEGT. The CDR3 has 14 residues. The CDR3 bases are TGTGCCAGCAGTCCCGGGACAGGGGTTGAAAAACTGTTTTTT. Protein product: CASSPGTGVEKLFF.

The chain recombines TRBV15 with TRBJ1-2; 9 bases fit TRBD1. The length of the CDR3 is 16 residues. Trimming at V came to 1 base and at J to 4 bases, leaving 7 bases not matched to a gene. In germline, CDR1 is LNHNV, CDR2 YYDKDF (reference sequence). CDR3 protein: CATSRGPGQGGYGYTF. The CDR3 DNA is TGTGCCACCAGCAGAGGCCCGGGACAGGGTGGCTATGGCTACACCTTC.